A single sample is the source of the 21 T cell receptor beta chains below, sequenced in a study of glioma-infiltrating T cells. The iRepertoire nested amplicon-rescue multiplex PCR amplified TCR alpha and beta CDR3s from RNA. MiXCR was run by TCRdb on the multiplex PCR reads, yielding one entry per CDR3 protein. The table has 150,000 to 200,000 distinct CDR3 sequences, about 32% seen once. Sequenced sample: glioma tissue, nonneoplastic brain tissue, or PBMCs (not recorded which). The receptors were gathered from a human donor with low-grade glioma or glioblastoma, undergoing nonglioma brain surgery, or in good health (not recorded which).

J is TRBJ1-5 and V is TRBV20-1, with no clear D. The CDR3 extends over 14 amino acids. Trimming stripped 3 bases from V and 0 bases from J, with 9 bases between. Looked up from germline, CDR1 is DFQATT and CDR2 is SNEGSKA (reference sequence). CDR3 protein: CSARALVSNQPQHF. Here the CDR3 DNA reads TGCAGTGCTAGGGCACTCGTTAGCAATCAGCCCCAGCATTTT.

This chain connects TRBV30 to TRBJ1-1; D is perhaps TRBD1 (6 bases). Germline V gene lookup returns CDR1 GTSNPN and CDR2 SVGIG (reference sequence). V was cut by 2 bases and J by 4 bases, with 11 bases left in between. CDR3 length equals 13 residues. CDR3 region: CAWSKEGGTEAFF. The CDR3, as DNA: TGTGCCTGGAGTAAAGAGGGGGGCACTGAAGCTTTCTTT.

This clonotype was picked up many times. V usage is TRBV6-1 and J usage is TRBJ1-5, with 8 bases aligning to TRBD1. The germline V gene has CDR1 MNHNS and CDR2 SASEGT. This CDR3 region has 14 residues. V was pared by 10 bases and J by 2 bases, with 7 bases of the junction left unmatched. DNA of the CDR3: TGTGCCACCTCGACAGGGGACGGCAATCAGCCCCAGCATTTT. Its translation is CATSTGDGNQPQHF.

This clonotype occurred many times. The chain joins TRBV27 to TRBJ2-4, with 7 bases fitting TRBD1. V dropped 2 bases and J dropped 8; count of bases not matched to a gene: 3. The CDR3 has 13 amino acids. Per germline, CDR1 MNHEY and CDR2 SMNVEV (reference sequence). As DNA, the CDR3 is TGTGCCAGCAGTTTACAGGGGGTGGACATTCAGTACTTC. This gives the protein CASSLQGVDIQYF.

As to this clonotype: A much larger clone lies one base from this, so it may be a read error. The CDR3 ends on some other residue instead of the conserved phenylalanine or tryptophan, so this is likely a read error. The gene calls are TRBV28 and TRBJ1-1; a possible D gene is TRBD1 (6 bases). CDR1 and CDR2 (germline): MDHEN, SYDVKM. This CDR3 region has 12 residues. With 7 bases removed from V and 6 bases from J, the gap between germline ends came to 12 bases. The CDR3 DNA follows: TGTGCCAGCAACAGGGTGGAAGCTGAAGCTTTCCTT. Translation: CASNRVEAEAFL.

As for this clonotype: With a much larger clone just one base away, this may be a read error. The chain employs TRBV19 and TRBJ1-2; the D gene is possibly TRBD1 (5 bases). Looked up from germline, CDR1 is LNHDA and CDR2 is SQIVND (reference sequence). The length of the CDR3 is 15 residues. The CDR3 DNA reads as TGTGCCAGTAGTATAGCTCCGACAGATAACTATGGCGACACCTTC. Translated: CASSIAPTDNYGDTF.

This clonotype was counted many times. J is TRBJ2-3 and V is TRBV11-1; 7 nucleotides line up with TRBD2. This CDR3 is 18 amino acids long. With 5 bases clipped from V and 2 bases from J, the junction kept 16 bases outside the gene matches. CDR1 is SGHAT and CDR2 is FQDESV in the germline V gene (reference sequence). The CDR3 coding sequence is TGTGCCAGCAGCCACCATCCACCGGGACTAACTTCCACAGATACGCAGTATTTT. It translates to CASSHHPPGLTSTDTQYF. Complete variable domain (other parts from reference TRBV11-1 and TRBJ2-3): EAEVAQSPRYKITEKSQAVAFWCDPISGHATLYWYRQILGQGPELLVQFQDESVVDDSQLPKDRFSAERLKGVDSTLKIQPAELGDSAMYLCASSHHPPGLTSTDTQYFGPGTRLTVL.

CDR3 amino acids: CASSPSTRSYYEQYF. The CDR3 DNA sequence: TGTGCCAGCAGCCCCAGCACTCGGAGCTACTACGAGCAGTACTTC. V usage is TRBV9 and J usage is TRBJ2-7, with D unclear. Germline V lookup: CDR1 SGDLS, CDR2 YYNGEE. The CDR3 length is 15 residues. The germline V and J ends were trimmed by 4 bases and 3 bases, with 17 bases remaining between them.

This clonotype was found many times. The rearrangement uses TRBV6-1 and TRBJ2-7; tentative D call: TRBD1 (5 bases). V gave up 5 bases and J gave up 0 bases, with 8 bases separating them. Germline CDR1 MNHNS, CDR2 SASEGT. The CDR3 totals 13 residues. CDR3 residues: CASSWGYSYEQYF. CDR3 nucleotides: TGTGCCAGCAGTTGGGGCTACTCCTACGAGCAGTACTTC.

This clonotype was detected many times. The chain combines TRBV4-2 with TRBJ1-1; the match to TRBD1 covers 8 bases. The CDR3 covers 15 residues. Trimming took 3 bases from V and 5 from J; bases not matched to a gene: 8. From germline, CDR1 is LGHNA and CDR2 YNFKEQ. CDR3 in DNA: TGTGCCAGCAGCCATTCCGGACAGGGAAAAACTGAAGCTTTCTTT. Encoded protein: CASSHSGQGKTEAFF.

This clonotype was seen repeatedly, ten times or more. The V and J genes are TRBV25-1 and TRBJ2-1, with 10 bases lining up with TRBD2. The junction had 4 bases not matched to a gene; V was cut back by 1 base and J by 4 bases. CDR1 MGHDK and CDR2 SYGVNS come from the germline V gene. The CDR3 runs to 16 residues. The CDR3, as DNA: TGTGCCAGCAGTGAATTTATTAGCGGGAGGTACAATGAGCAGTTCTTC. It codes for CASSEFISGRYNEQFF.

The CDR3 nucleotides read TGTGCTAGTGGTTGGGAGTCGGCCCCCCAGCAGTTCTTC. Amino acids: CASGWESAPQQFF. The chain links TRBV12-5 to TRBJ2-1; the D gene is possibly TRBD2 (5 bases). CDR1 is LGHNT and CDR2 is FRNRAP in the germline V gene. Trimming removed 4 bases from V and 11 bases from J, with 15 bases in between. The CDR3 runs to 13 residues.

This clonotype was detected only a few times. The V gene is TRBV18, the J gene TRBJ2-7; 9 bases agree with TRBD1. V gave up 2 bases and J gave up 3 bases; unmatched junction bases: 5. Germline CDR1 is KGHSH and CDR2 is LQKENI. The CDR3 sequence is 15 residues long. Here the CDR3 DNA reads TGTGCCAGCTCACCAGGACAGGGGAGGAACTACGAGCAGTACTTC. It yields the protein CASSPGQGRNYEQYF.

Note on this clonotype: Germline is not matched at one junction end, which may reflect a read error. The rearrangement joins TRBV30 to TRBJ2-2; 8 bases align to TRBD1. The CDR3 is 15 residues long. Germline V gene lookup returns CDR1 GTSNPN and CDR2 SVGIG (reference sequence). CDR3 sequence: CASSGQGLNTGELFF. CDR3 nucleotides: TGTGCCTCGAGTGGACAGGGCCTAAACACCGGGGAGCTGTTTTTT.

This clonotype was seen ten or more times. This chain joins TRBV20-1 and TRBJ2-3; TRBD2 agrees at 8 bases. CDR1 is DFQATT, CDR2 SNEGSKA, per germline (reference sequence). This CDR3 comprises 18 residues. Trimming at V came to 1 base and at J to 2 bases, leaving 14 bases not matched to a gene. CDR3 bases: TGCAGTGCTAGAGTGGAGCGGGGGAGATCCTTCGCCACAGATACGCAGTATTTT. Its translation is CSARVERGRSFATDTQYF.

This clonotype was detected many times. This chain links TRBV28 with TRBJ1-5; 7 bases are shared with TRBD1. Germline V gene sequence: CDR1 MDHEN, CDR2 SYDVKM. V lost 3 bases to trimming and J lost 3 bases; unmatched junction nucleotides: 5. This CDR3 has 15 amino acids. The CDR3 here is CASSFGTATNQPQHF. The CDR3 nucleotides are TGTGCCAGCAGTTTTGGGACAGCTACCAATCAGCCCCAGCATTTT.

This clonotype was seen many times. CDR3 residues: CSVVGGPSYNEQFF. The CDR3 DNA is TGCAGCGTTGTGGGGGGACCGTCCTACAATGAGCAGTTCTTC. The V and J genes are TRBV29-1 and TRBJ2-1; D might be TRBD2 (6 bases). Per germline, CDR1 SQVTM and CDR2 ANQGSEA. V lost 4 bases, J lost 1 base, and 11 bases lay in between. The CDR3 contains 14 residues.

The CDR3 DNA sequence: TGTGCCAGCAGCCCCGGGACTAGCGAGCAGTTCTTC. It specifies CASSPGTSEQFF. V and J are TRBV3-1 and TRBJ2-1; TRBD2 matches at 9 bases. The CDR3 spans 12 residues. V shed 4 bases, J shed 10 bases, and the junction held 2 bases outside the gene matches. In germline, CDR1 is LGHDT, CDR2 YNNKEL (reference sequence).

This clonotype was recorded many times. This chain uses TRBV7-9 with TRBJ2-7; D possibly matches TRBD1 or TRBD2 (6 bases each). The germline V gene has CDR1 SEHNR and CDR2 FQNEAQ (reference sequence). Trimming left V 7 bases short and J 6 bases short, with 19 bases between. This CDR3 contains 14 residues. In DNA form, the CDR3 reads TGTGCCAGCAATCAGTTGGCCAGGGGAGGCGAGCAGTACTTC. This gives the protein CASNQLARGGEQYF.

This clonotype was seen ten or more times. The chain recombines TRBV7-8 with TRBJ2-1; unclear D gene. Per germline, CDR1 SGHVS and CDR2 FQNEAQ. The germline V and J ends were trimmed by 5 bases and 10 bases, with 15 bases remaining between them. The CDR3 covers 13 residues. The CDR3 region is CASSPSQAVEQFF. CDR3 in DNA: TGTGCCAGCAGCCCCAGTCAGGCTGTGGAGCAGTTCTTC.

This clonotype was seen at least ten times. CDR3 nucleotides: TGTGCCAGCAGTACGAACAGGGAGGGTTCACCCCTCCACTTT. It codes for CASSTNREGSPLHF. The V and J genes are TRBV28 and TRBJ1-6; D possibly corresponds to TRBD1 (6 bases). Looked up from germline, CDR1 is MDHEN and CDR2 is SYDVKM. Trimming removed 5 bases at V and 9 bases at J, with 14 bases between. The CDR3 has 14 residues. The full variable domain, completed using reference TRBV28 and TRBJ1-6, is DVKVTQSSRYLVKRTGEKVFLECVQDMDHENMFWYRQDPGLGLRLIYFSYDVKMKEKGDIPEGYSVSREKKERFSLILESASTNQTSMYLCASSTNREGSPLHFGNGTRLTVT.